This record concerns one T cell receptor beta chain sequence. Its antigen is unknown. The record originates from a study of T cells in localized non-small cell lung cancer. General study findings and limits: Adjacent uninvolved lung had the highest clonality, suggesting focused antigen responses.

Libraries were prepared by immunoSEQ multiplex PCR; TCRdb keeps only in-frame clonotypes and omits some of them. The data show roughly 72,000 clones, with around 81% seen just once and less than 9.5% held by the top ten. The sequencing used peripheral blood, collected before any cancer treatment. The receptor's source is a female donor of 60 years or more with stage I lung adenocarcinoma.

The CDR3 bases are TGTGCCAGCAGTTCCTCTTGGAGCGACTCTGAAGCTTTCTTT. Translation: CASSSSWSDSEAFF. The V gene is TRBV6-1, the J gene TRBJ1-1; D ambiguous. Germline CDR1 reads MNHNS; CDR2 reads SASEGT. CDR3 length: 14 residues. V was cut by 5 bases and J by 6 bases, with 16 bases left in between.